The TCR beta chain under discussion was sequenced for a study of CD8+ T cells in alopecia areata (dated by TCRdb to 2017 to 2018). Broadly, across the study: Treated patients were enrolled in an open-label pilot trial of oral tofacitinib at 5 to 10 mg twice daily for moderate-to-severe alopecia areata. Patients received tofacitinib for 6 to 18 months and were then followed off drug for 6 months to check for delayed response and recurrence. The study used high-throughput TCRbeta sequencing to examine T cell clonal expansion in alopecia areata, in both the C3H/HeJ mouse model and human patients. Scalp tissue and sorted CD4+ and CD8+ peripheral blood T cells from patchy and totalis/universalis alopecia areata patients and from healthy controls were covered by human TCRbeta sequencing. Patients on tofacitinib were biopsied at baseline and after 4 and 24 weeks of treatment, and several of the patients also had a later scalp biopsy. Scalp clonality was compared across normal scalp (n=4), patchy alopecia areata scalp (n=8), and alopecia totalis/universalis scalp (n=8). The RNA source kit depended on sample type: the PAXgene miRNA kit for fixed scalp, the miRNeasy kit for PBMCs, and the RNeasy kit for mouse skin. immunoSEQ multiplex PCR using 35 Vbeta forward primers and 13 Jbeta reverse primers was used to amplify TCRbeta CDR3 regions. Overall results and qualifications from the work: Lesional scalp, especially in alopecia totalis/universalis, showed higher clonality and more expanded CD8+ clones than normal scalp, suggesting antigenic drive. Unlike mouse skin, where gammadelta T cells dominate, normal human skin contains resident alphabeta T cells that get sequenced too, which complicates analysis of the scalp TCR repertoire. Shared TCR sequences between patients were less evident than in mice, which may be partly attributable to HLA diversity in the patient population.

Reading the label with the study, this specimen's time point is: baseline before oral tofacitinib. Peripheral blood and lesional scalp punch biopsies were obtained from patients with alopecia areata. After PBMCs were isolated by density centrifugation and stained for CD3, CD4 and CD8, a FACSAria was used to sort CD4+ and CD8+ T cells. A remark on this clone: Its antigen specificity is not known. No base quality information exists; no much larger clone differs at one position.

Library preparation used the immunoSEQ multiplex PCR assay. RNA was extracted from all samples and reverse transcribed into cDNA as template for TCR sequencing. SuperScript III was used to make first-strand cDNA, primed with a 2:1 mix of oligo-dT and random hexamers. A synthetic immune receptor repertoire was used to measure amplification bias, and any remaining bias was corrected computationally. The authors processed their data as follows. Raw reads were preprocessed for error removal, and CDR3 was defined according to IMGT conventions as running from the conserved cysteine to phenylalanine. Clonality was computed by normalizing Shannon entropy by log2 of the number of productive unique TCRs and subtracting the result from 1. Whether scalp clones were CD4 or CD8 was inferred by matching scalp TCRbeta sequences against CD4 and CD8 repertoires sorted from blood. TCRdb carries this immuneACCESS record with in-frame sequences only. Its versions omit some clonotypes, under half of them owing to an unresolved V gene in the studies checked, with the rest unexplained. V, J and clone size are those of that table, while D and trimming were read from the DNA. For this sample the table gives some 170,000 clones, of which around 64% were detected only once. The ten biggest clones cover about an eighth of the sample.

The germline V end is reduced by 7 bases and the J end by 3 bases; junction bases left unmatched: 2. From the cysteine up to the phenylalanine, the CDR3 has a length of 12 residues. The kept DNA is CDR3 alone, 36 bases in frame from the first base. Looking up the germline V gene (reference sequence) yields CDR1 LNHDA and CDR2 SQIVND. The sequencing here drew on CD8+ T cells sorted from blood, taken at week 0. This TCR was recovered from a human donor with alopecia areata. Recombination linked TRBV19 to TRBJ1-2, with 7 bases in between that match TRBD1. The CDR3: CASTTGYYGYTF. The DNA reads TGTGCCAGTACGACAGGGTACTATGGCTACACCTTC.